Listed here are 12 T cell receptor beta chains from one sample, sequenced in a study of blood T cell repertoires in COVID-19. Measured with immunoSEQ multiplex PCR; TCRdb has only the in-frame clones, and not every one. The sample has 110,000 or so clones; 81% are singletons. Sequencing input: peripheral blood. The receptors originated from a man over 45 with acute or convalescent COVID-19.

The V gene is TRBV2, the J gene TRBJ1-1; tentative D call: TRBD1 (5 bases). Trimming stripped 7 bases from V and 3 bases from J, with 18 bases between. Germline values: CDR1 SNHLY, CDR2 FYNNEI. CDR3 length: 15 residues. The CDR3, as DNA: TGTGCCAGCACCACCCCCGGGCGGGGCCACACTGAAGCTTTCTTT. Translation: CASTTPGRGHTEAFF.

The chain links TRBV28 to TRBJ1-1; 9 bases match TRBD1. The CDR3 extends over 16 amino acids. V gave up 4 bases and J gave up 4 bases; unmatched junction bases: 10. Germline V gene data show CDR1 as MDHEN and CDR2 as SYDVKM. The CDR3 coding sequence is TGTGCCAGCAGTTCTTACAGGGGGCGCATCCCCACTGAAGCTTTCTTT. Amino acid sequence: CASSSYRGRIPTEAFF.

The chain carries TRBV19 and TRBJ2-5, with TRBD2 identical over 10 bases. The length of the CDR3 is 15 residues. Per the germline V gene, CDR1 is LNHDA and CDR2 is SQIVND (reference sequence). V dropped 5 bases and J dropped 4; count of bases not matched to a gene: 7. CDR3 nucleotide sequence: TGTGCCAGTAGTGTCACCGGGACTAGCGTAGAGACCCAGTACTTC. Translation gives CASSVTGTSVETQYF. The variable domain in full, completed from reference TRBV19 and TRBJ2-5, reads DGGITQSPKYLFRKEGQNVTLSCEQNLNHDAMYWYRQDPGQGLRLIYYSQIVNDFQKGDIAEGYSVSREKKESFPLTVTSAQKNPTAFYLCASSVTGTSVETQYFGPGTRLLVL.

The chain couples TRBV9 to TRBJ2-3; D is unresolved. V lost 0 bases and J 1 base, leaving 9 bases between the germline ends. The germline V gene encodes CDR1 SGDLS and CDR2 YYNGEE. This CDR3 spans 15 amino acids. The CDR3 nucleotides read TGTGCCAGCAGCGTAGTGAGCGTAGGCACAGATACGCAGTATTTT. Protein: CASSVVSVGTDTQYF.

The chain's CDR3 is CASVLLGGPTEAFF. CDR3 sequence (DNA): TGTGCCAGCGTCCTCCTGGGTGGGCCCACTGAAGCTTTCTTT. The V call is TRBV28, the J call TRBJ1-1; D is unresolved. Germline lookup yields CDR1 MDHEN and CDR2 SYDVKM. The V end lost 8 bases, the J end lost 4 bases, and 17 bases lay between the germline ends. The CDR3 spans 14 residues.

The chain uses TRBV5-6 and TRBJ2-4; 7 bases line up with TRBD2. The CDR3 sequence is 12 residues long. V lost 0 bases, J lost 12 bases, and 3 bases stayed unmatched. Germline CDR1 SGHDT, CDR2 YYEEEE. The CDR3 nucleotides read TGTGCCAGCAGCTTGGCGGGACTAAATCAGTACTTC. It encodes CASSLAGLNQYF.

The V and J genes are TRBV18 and TRBJ1-2; 9 nucleotides line up with TRBD1. V lost 2 bases to trimming and J lost 5 bases; unmatched junction nucleotides: 3. CDR1 is KGHSH, CDR2 LQKENI, per germline. The CDR3 length is 14 residues. CDR3 nucleotide sequence: TGTGCCAGCTCACCAAGGGACAGGGATTATGGCTACACCTTC. Translation gives CASSPRDRDYGYTF.

This sequence joins TRBV5-1 and TRBJ1-1; 10 positions agree with TRBD1. This CDR3 region has 15 residues. V dropped 3 bases and J dropped 2; count of bases not matched to a gene: 4. Germline-derived CDR1 and CDR2 are SGHRS and YFSETQ. In nucleotides, the CDR3 is TGCGCCAGCAGCTCGTGGACAGGGGGAAACACTGAAGCTTTCTTT. Encoded protein: CASSSWTGGNTEAFF.

This rearrangement joins TRBV4-1 to TRBJ2-7, with 13 bases matching TRBD2. This CDR3 is 16 amino acids long. V trimming: 5 bases; J trimming: 2 bases; junction bases outside the gene matches: 6. Per germline, CDR1 MGHRA and CDR2 YSYEKL. In nucleotides, the CDR3 is TGCGCCAGCAGCGCTGGACTAGCGGGGGCAACCTACGAGCAGTACTTC. This encodes CASSAGLAGATYEQYF.

This clone showed up just a few times. The chain carries TRBV30 and TRBJ2-7, with TRBD1 identical over 7 bases. V was pared by 1 base and J by 7 bases, with 16 bases of the junction left unmatched. CDR1 GTSNPN and CDR2 SVGIG come from the germline V gene (reference sequence). The length of the CDR3 is 16 residues. The CDR3 reads CAWSGGTVVTQGEQYV. CDR3 nucleotide sequence: TGTGCCTGGAGTGGGGGGACAGTAGTCACCCAGGGGGAGCAGTACGTC.

The chain joins TRBV12-3 or TRBV12-4 to TRBJ2-7; TRBD1 matches 7 bases. J gave up 4 bases and V 6 bases, and 6 bases lay outside the gene matches. This CDR3 contains 13 residues. CDR3 amino acids: CASRYGQVYEQYF. In nucleotides, the CDR3 is TGTGCCAGCAGGTACGGACAGGTATACGAGCAGTACTTC.

This chain joins TRBV2 and TRBJ2-3, with D unclear. There are 13 residues in the CDR3. Germline CDR1 SNHLY, CDR2 FYNNEI. V was pared by 2 bases and J by 5 bases, with 8 bases between. In DNA form, the CDR3 reads TGTGCCAGCAGTGAAACAGATGTAGATACGCAGTATTTT. Translating it yields CASSETDVDTQYF.